This T cell receptor (beta chain) came from a study of blood T cell repertoires in COVID-19. Background on the study: Sites across the United States, Italy and Spain contributed samples from acute and convalescent COVID-19. From T cells, B-cell-depleted T cells, or PBMCs came the material, which was cDNA or gDNA.

Original methodology: Using reference gene primer amplification, nucleated cell counts were estimated. Method: immunoSEQ multiplex PCR; TCRdb's copy keeps in-frame clones and lacks some. The DNA gave D and trimming, while V, J and clone size come from that table. The data hold about 39,000 clones, with 75% to 90% observed a single time. The CDR3 has 15 amino acids. Germline V gene sequence: CDR1 PRHDT, CDR2 FYEKMQ (reference sequence). Unmatched junction bases numbered 4, after V lost 0 bases and J lost 4 bases. This receptor was obtained from a man aged 60 to 69 with acute or convalescent COVID-19. The V and J genes are TRBV13 and TRBJ1-1, with 8 bases fitting TRBD1. Sequencing was carried out using peripheral blood. CDR3: CASSLGTGGTTEAFF. The DNA for the CDR3 is TGTGCCAGCAGCTTAGGAACAGGGGGGACCACTGAAGCTTTCTTT.